These 20 T cell receptor beta chains were sequenced from one sample in a study of cytomegalovirus exposure and HLA in healthy donors. The PCR made use of 60 Vbeta and 13 Jbeta primers. Sequenced by immunoSEQ multiplex PCR; TCRdb stores in-frame clones only, minus some. The profile shows about 68,000 clones, around four fifths of them singletons. The sequencing input was PBMCs. The receptors were gathered from a human donor in good health.

The chain joins TRBV7-6 to TRBJ1-6; no clear D. The CDR3 totals 13 residues. The germline V gene has CDR1 SGHVS and CDR2 FNYEAQ. Trimming left V 0 bases short and J 5 bases short, with 2 bases between. The CDR3, as DNA: TGTGCCAGCAGCTTAGCCGATAATTCACCCCTCCACTTT. Translation gives CASSLADNSPLHF.

Notes on this clone: An end of the junction does not agree with germline; a read error may underlie this. The chain couples TRBV9 to TRBJ1-2; D uncertain. The CDR3 extends over 14 amino acids. Germline V gene data show CDR1 as SGDLS and CDR2 as YYNGEE. The CDR3 reads CASSVSPENYGYPF. As DNA, the CDR3 is TGTGCCAGCAGCGTATCGCCAGAAAACTATGGCTACCCCTTC. The variable domain in full, completed from reference TRBV9 and TRBJ1-2, reads DSGVTQTPKHLITATGQRVTLRCSPRSGDLSVYWYQQSLDQGLQFLIQYYNGEERAKGNILERFSAQQFPDLHSELNLSSLELGDSALYFCASSVSPENYGYPFGSGTRLTVV.

V and J are TRBV7-9 and TRBJ2-6, with a tentative D call TRBD1 (6 bases). The germline gives CDR1 SEHNR, CDR2 FQNEAQ (reference sequence). CDR3 length: 16 residues. Trimming stripped 5 bases from V and 5 bases from J, with 16 bases between. CDR3 nucleotides: TGTGCCAGCAGCGCTACAGGGCCCGGGAGGGCCAACGTCCTGACTTTC. It encodes CASSATGPGRANVLTF.

The chain links TRBV9 to TRBJ2-5, with TRBD2 matching over 13 bases. The J segment lost 2 bases and the V segment lost 3 bases, leaving 4 bases of the junction unmatched. This CDR3 comprises 16 residues. Germline CDR1 SGDLS, CDR2 YYNGEE. The CDR3 sequence: CASSEWTSGGQETQYF. CDR3 nucleotide sequence: TGTGCCAGCAGCGAATGGACTAGCGGGGGACAAGAGACCCAGTACTTC. Supplemented by reference TRBV9 and TRBJ2-5, the full variable domain reads DSGVTQTPKHLITATGQRVTLRCSPRSGDLSVYWYQQSLDQGLQFLIQYYNGEERAKGNILERFSAQQFPDLHSELNLSSLELGDSALYFCASSEWTSGGQETQYFGPGTRLLVL.

This clone has just a few counts. This chain connects TRBV30 to TRBJ1-2, with a possible D match to TRBD1 (6 bases). The CDR3 totals 13 residues. The V and J ends lost 5 bases and 8 bases respectively, with 18 bases between them. Germline loops: CDR1 GTSNPN, CDR2 SVGIG (reference sequence). Written as DNA, the CDR3 is TGTGCCTGGGACAGGACGGAGCTGGGGGGCTACACCTTC. Its protein is CAWDRTELGGYTF.

This clone turned up a few times. The rearrangement uses TRBV5-5 and TRBJ2-3, with 11 bases fitting TRBD2. The length of the CDR3 is 18 residues. V shed 3 bases and J 2 bases; nucleotides not matched to a gene: 11. Per germline, CDR1 SGHKS and CDR2 YYEKEE (reference sequence). The CDR3 coding sequence is TGTGCCAGCAGCTCACGTCCCGGGACTAGCGGAGACACAGATACGCAGTATTTT. It yields the protein CASSSRPGTSGDTDTQYF.

This clone has more than one count but fewer than ten. This rearrangement joins TRBV5-1 to TRBJ1-6; D ambiguous. The CDR3 loop spans 14 amino acids. Trimming cost V 2 bases and J 8 bases, with 11 bases left between them. Germline CDR1 is SGHRS and CDR2 is YFSETQ. The CDR3 loop reads CASSLRHGDSPLHF. CDR3 DNA sequence: TGCGCCAGCAGCTTACGCCACGGGGATTCACCCCTCCACTTT.

This chain uses TRBV6-6 with TRBJ2-1, with unresolved D. Per germline, CDR1 MNHNY and CDR2 SVGAGI (reference sequence). The CDR3 length is 13 residues. Trimming cost V 2 bases and J 4 bases, with 6 bases left between them. In DNA form, the CDR3 reads TGTGCCAGCAGTTACCGAGAATACAATGAGCAGTTCTTC. It is translated as CASSYREYNEQFF.

The rearrangement links TRBV4-3 to TRBJ2-7; 8 nucleotides align to TRBD2. The J call is uncertain, as TRBJ2-1 better fits the DNA end. There are 15 residues in the CDR3. Germline V gives CDR1 LGHNA, CDR2 YSLEER. CDR3 amino acids: CASSLAGSRLDEQFF. The DNA for the CDR3 is TGCGCCAGCAGCCTAGCGGGGAGCAGGTTGGATGAGCAGTTCTTC.

The rearrangement links TRBV7-9 to TRBJ2-2; D ambiguous. Germline CDR1 is SEHNR and CDR2 is FQNEAQ (reference sequence). This CDR3 contains 13 residues. V lost 2 bases and J 6 bases, leaving 7 bases between the germline ends. The CDR3 region is CASSLIRPGELFF. The CDR3 DNA reads as TGTGCCAGCAGCTTAATCAGGCCCGGGGAGCTGTTTTTT.

V usage is TRBV5-1 and J usage is TRBJ2-1, with 7 bases fitting TRBD2. V lost 4 bases and J lost 5; bases outside the gene matches: 3. Germline V gene data show CDR1 as SGHRS and CDR2 as YFSETQ. The CDR3 loop spans 13 amino acids. DNA for the CDR3: TGCGCCAGCAGCCAGCGGGATAACAATGAGCAGTTCTTC. As protein: CASSQRDNNEQFF.

The chain uses TRBV5-1 and TRBJ1-1; TRBD1 might be the D (5 bases). Germline CDR1 is SGHRS and CDR2 is YFSETQ. The CDR3 is 15 amino acids. V dropped 0 bases and J dropped 0 bases, with 9 bases sitting between them. CDR3 bases: TGCGCCAGCAGCTTGGAGATGACAGTGAACACTGAAGCTTTCTTT. Protein sequence: CASSLEMTVNTEAFF. The variable domain in full, completed from reference TRBV5-1 and TRBJ1-1, reads KAGVTQTPRYLIKTRGQQVTLSCSPISGHRSVSWYQQTPGQGLQFLFEYFSETQRNKGNFPGRFSGRQFSNSRSEMNVSTLELGDSALYLCASSLEMTVNTEAFFGQGTRLTVV.

This chain joins TRBV7-6 and TRBJ1-3, with 9 nucleotides matching TRBD1. CDR3 length equals 15 residues. Trimming removed 1 base from V and 9 bases from J; junction bases left unmatched: 7. The V gene's germline CDR1 is SGHVS and CDR2 FNYEAQ. The DNA for the CDR3 is TGTGCCAGCAGCTTAGACGGGACAGGGTCGGGCACCATATATTTT. Protein: CASSLDGTGSGTIYF.

This rearrangement joins TRBV5-4 to TRBJ1-6; 7 positions agree with TRBD1. Losses at the gene ends were 4 bases for V and 6 bases for J; bases not matched to a gene: 4. The CDR3 runs to 14 residues. Germline assignment: CDR1 SGHNT and CDR2 YYREEE (reference sequence). CDR3 region: CASSRTGANSPLHF. The CDR3 DNA reads as TGTGCCAGCAGCCGAACAGGGGCTAATTCACCCCTCCACTTT.

The chain couples TRBV5-4 to TRBJ2-1; 9 nucleotides line up with TRBD2. Germline V gene lookup returns CDR1 SGHNT and CDR2 YYREEE (reference sequence). Unmatched junction bases numbered 3, after V lost 0 bases and J lost 5 bases. The CDR3 is made up of 15 amino acids. The CDR3, as DNA: TGTGCCAGCAGCTTGGGGCGGGGGGGCCACAATGAGCAGTTCTTC. Encoded protein: CASSLGRGGHNEQFF. Looking up the rest from reference TRBV5-4 and TRBJ2-1 gives the full variable domain: ETGVTQSPTHLIKTRGQQVTLRCSSQSGHNTVSWYQQALGQGPQFIFQYYREEENGRGNFPPRFSGLQFPNYSSELNVNALELDDSALYLCASSLGRGGHNEQFFGPGTRLTVL.

The V call is TRBV5-1, the J call TRBJ1-2, with TRBD1 matching over 10 bases. Looked up from germline, CDR1 is SGHRS and CDR2 is YFSETQ. The CDR3 has 12 residues. Trimming cost V 8 bases and J 11 bases; bases outside gene matches: 9. CDR3 DNA: TGCGCCAGTTCGGACAGGGGGAGTTCGTACACCTTC. Translating gives CASSDRGSSYTF.

This clone was seen once. V usage is TRBV6-6 and J usage is TRBJ1-1; no clear D gene. Germline-derived CDR1 and CDR2 are MNHNY and SVGAGI (reference sequence). There are 15 residues in the CDR3. The germline V and J ends were trimmed by 4 bases and 0 bases, with 12 bases remaining between them. The CDR3: CASSSTGLVNTEAFF. The CDR3 DNA is TGTGCCAGCAGTTCGACCGGACTTGTGAACACTGAAGCTTTCTTT.

The genes are TRBV29-1 and TRBJ2-5; D is possibly TRBD2 (6 bases). Germline V lookup: CDR1 SQVTM, CDR2 ANQGSEA. The CDR3 spans 13 residues. V shed 6 bases and J shed 2 bases, with 13 bases lying between them. The CDR3 protein is CSVDSTSQETQYF. The CDR3 DNA is TGCAGCGTCGACTCGACTAGTCAAGAGACCCAGTACTTC.

This sequence joins TRBV11-2 and TRBJ1-1; tentative D call: TRBD1 (5 bases). From germline, CDR1 is SGHAT and CDR2 FQNNGV. The CDR3 length is 15 residues. The V end was cut by 8 bases, the J end by 6 bases, with 22 bases between. CDR3 amino acids: CASRSGVNVRAEAFF. For the CDR3, the DNA is TGTGCCAGCCGCTCGGGGGTTAATGTTAGGGCTGAAGCTTTCTTT.

The rearrangement uses TRBV27 and TRBJ2-2, with 7 nucleotides matching TRBD1. The CDR3 is 13 amino acids. Trimming removed 5 bases from V and 7 bases from J; junction bases left unmatched: 4. Germline CDR1 MNHEY, CDR2 SMNVEV (reference sequence). This CDR3 reads CASSQNRGGELFF. The CDR3 DNA sequence: TGTGCCAGCAGTCAAAACAGGGGCGGGGAGCTGTTTTTT.